What follows are 6 T cell receptor beta chains derived from one specimen sequenced in a study of blood T cell repertoires in COVID-19. Assay used: immunoSEQ multiplex PCR; TCRdb lists only in-frame clones, some missing. The sample has 120,000 or so clones; 81% are singletons. The sequenced sample was peripheral blood. The receptors here all came from a man aged 30 to 45 with COVID-19, enrolled during active disease.

The V call is TRBV5-1, the J call TRBJ1-4, with 9 bases that match TRBD1. The CDR3 spans 15 residues. The V segment lost 4 bases and the J segment 8 bases; nucleotides outside the gene matches: 9. Looked up from germline, CDR1 is SGHRS and CDR2 is YFSETQ. As DNA, the CDR3 is TGCGCCAGCAGCCCAGAAGGACAGGGGCAGGAAAAACTGTTTTTT. Protein product: CASSPEGQGQEKLFF.

CDR3 DNA sequence: TGTGCCAGCAGCTTAACAAGGGGCGGGAGGAGCTACGAGCAGTACTTC. It is translated as CASSLTRGGRSYEQYF. V and J are TRBV7-8 and TRBJ2-7; 8 bases fit TRBD2. Germline V gene lookup returns CDR1 SGHVS and CDR2 FQNEAQ. The CDR3 runs 16 residues. Germline trimming cut 2 bases from V and 3 bases from J; bases unmatched to any gene: 9. Full variable domain (missing parts from reference TRBV7-8 and TRBJ2-7): GAGVSQSPRYKVAKRGQDVALRCDPISGHVSLFWYQQALGQGPEFLTYFQNEAQLDKSGLPSDRFFAERPEGSVSTLKIQRTQQEDSAVYLCASSLTRGGRSYEQYFGPGTRLTVT.

A remark on this clone: Because it lacks the conserved phenylalanine or tryptophan at the end, this CDR3 is likely a read error. No DNA is shown, since the ends of the CDR3 on it are uncertain; the CDR3 is the one TCRdb lists. The genes are TRBV20-1 and TRBJ2-7; the table names TRBD1, a call not compared with the DNA. In germline, CDR1 is DFQATT, CDR2 SNEGSKA (reference sequence). A total of 10 residues make up the CDR3, ends included. CDR3 amino acids: CSAREPPDTL.

This chain uses TRBV3-1 (or the pseudogene TRBV3-2) with TRBJ1-1, with D hard to call. The germline V gene has CDR1 LGHDT and CDR2 YNNKEL (reference sequence). V was pared by 6 bases and J by 5 bases, with 13 bases between. The CDR3 runs 13 residues. CDR3 region: CASRGGGRTEAFF. The CDR3, as DNA: TGTGCCAGCAGAGGAGGAGGTAGGACTGAAGCTTTCTTT.

The gene calls are TRBV5-1 and TRBJ2-2, with 7 positions matching TRBD1. The germline CDR1 and CDR2 sequences are SGHRS and YFSETQ. There are 14 residues in the CDR3. J gave up 3 bases and V 3 bases, and 2 bases lay outside the gene matches. DNA for the CDR3: TGCGCCAGCAGCTGGCAGGGGGACACCGGGGAGCTGTTTTTT. This encodes CASSWQGDTGELFF.

V usage is TRBV30 and J usage is TRBJ2-7; D is ambiguous. The CDR3 contains 13 residues. V was cut by 1 base and J by 2 bases, with 9 bases left in between. Germline CDR1 reads GTSNPN; CDR2 reads SVGIG (reference sequence). The CDR3 here is CAWSGHMTYEQYF. The CDR3 DNA reads as TGTGCCTGGAGTGGTCACATGACCTACGAGCAGTACTTC.